The 17 T cell receptor beta chains listed next were all sequenced from one sample in a study of molecular identifiers for immune sequencing clone quantification. TCRdb passed the PCR reads through MiXCR, listing each CDR3 protein once. The data show about 510,000 distinct CDR3 sequences, roughly 24% seen once. Input material: naive CD8+ T cells from blood, with Jurkat cell RNA spiked in. Described subset: FACS-sorted CD8+CD4-CCR7+CD45RA+ naive T cells. The source is a human donor in good health. Some libraries in this study had Jurkat cell RNA spiked in.

The chain uses TRBV4-3 and TRBJ1-3; D gene ambiguous. The V gene's germline CDR1 is LGHNA and CDR2 YSLEER. V gave up 0 bases and J gave up 0 bases, with 9 bases separating them. The CDR3 covers 16 residues. CDR3 coding DNA: TGCGCCAGCAGCCAAGATAGATTCCTCTCTGGAAACACCATATATTTT. It encodes CASSQDRFLSGNTIYF.

The chain combines TRBV24-1 with TRBJ2-1; no clear D. The germline CDR1 and CDR2 sequences are KGHDR and SFDVKD. The CDR3 consists of 15 residues. V dropped 0 bases and J dropped 5 bases, with 10 bases sitting between them. The DNA for the CDR3 is TGTGCCACCAGTGATTTGCAGATGAGCGACAATGAGCAGTTCTTC. Its protein is CATSDLQMSDNEQFF.

A few counts support this clonotype. V and J are TRBV28 and TRBJ2-5; D is unclear. CDR3 length: 13 residues. Trimming cost V 4 bases and J 5 bases, with 11 bases left between them. Germline V CDR1 and CDR2: MDHEN, SYDVKM. This chain's CDR3 is CASSSRNLETQYF. DNA for the CDR3: TGTGCCAGCAGTTCAAGGAATTTGGAGACCCAGTACTTC. Complete variable domain (other parts from reference TRBV28 and TRBJ2-5): DVKVTQSSRYLVKRTGEKVFLECVQDMDHENMFWYRQDPGLGLRLIYFSYDVKMKEKGDIPEGYSVSREKKERFSLILESASTNQTSMYLCASSSRNLETQYFGPGTRLLVL.

The V and J genes are TRBV19 and TRBJ1-6; D unresolved. Germline lookup yields CDR1 LNHDA and CDR2 SQIVND (reference sequence). The CDR3 sequence is 15 residues long. V lost 0 bases to trimming and J lost 8 bases, with 11 bases between them. The CDR3, as DNA: TGTGCCAGTAGTATAGACAGCCTTGCCTATTCACCCCTCCACTTT. It is translated as CASSIDSLAYSPLHF.

The gene calls are TRBV11-2 and TRBJ2-3; 7 nucleotides align to TRBD2. This CDR3 spans 15 amino acids. V lost 5 bases to trimming and J lost 6 bases; unmatched junction nucleotides: 11. Germline CDR1 is SGHAT and CDR2 is FQNNGV. The CDR3 is CASSLVGGPSDTQYF. The DNA of the CDR3 is TGTGCCAGCAGCCTCGTGGGAGGGCCGTCGGATACGCAGTATTTT.

The chain couples TRBV12-3 or TRBV12-4 to TRBJ2-5; the match to TRBD2 covers 12 bases. The trim removed 7 bases at V and 5 bases at J, leaving 8 bases unmatched. CDR3 size: 15 residues. The CDR3, as DNA: TGTGCCAGCACCCTAGCGGGGGGGCCCGGGGAGACCCAGTACTTC. Its protein product is CASTLAGGPGETQYF.

At least ten counts were recorded for this clonotype. The rearrangement links TRBV6-6 to TRBJ2-3, with D uncertain. The germline CDR1 and CDR2 sequences are MNHNY and SVGAGI (reference sequence). V shed 2 bases and J shed 0 bases, with 3 bases lying between them. This CDR3 is built from 13 residues. CDR3 sequence: CASSYRSTDTQYF. The CDR3 DNA is TGTGCCAGCAGTTACAGGAGCACAGATACGCAGTATTTT.

V is TRBV3-1 and J is TRBJ2-7, with D perhaps matching TRBD2 (6 bases). The CDR3 runs to 16 residues. V lost 1 base and J 0 bases, leaving 13 bases between the germline ends. Germline V lookup: CDR1 LGHDT, CDR2 YNNKEL (reference sequence). The CDR3 is CASSQGIWDFSYEQYF. The CDR3 DNA reads as TGTGCCAGCAGCCAAGGAATTTGGGACTTCTCCTACGAGCAGTACTTC.

This sequence joins TRBV19 and TRBJ1-1; 8 bases fit TRBD1. The V gene's germline CDR1 is LNHDA and CDR2 SQIVND (reference sequence). CDR3 size: 15 residues. The ends lost 3 bases at V and 6 bases at J; junction bases unmatched: 9. The CDR3 bases are TGTGCCAGTAGTATGGGTGTCAGGGGGCTCGCTGAAGCTTTCTTT. As protein: CASSMGVRGLAEAFF. Full variable domain (rest looked up from reference TRBV19 and TRBJ1-1): DGGITQSPKYLFRKEGQNVTLSCEQNLNHDAMYWYRQDPGQGLRLIYYSQIVNDFQKGDIAEGYSVSREKKESFPLTVTSAQKNPTAFYLCASSMGVRGLAEAFFGQGTRLTVV.

This clonotype was picked up many times. The rearrangement joins TRBV29-1 to TRBJ1-1; D is unclear. The CDR3 contains 12 residues. In germline, CDR1 is SQVTM, CDR2 ANQGSEA. Trimming shortened V by 7 bases and J by 1 base, and 10 bases separated the two germline ends. CDR3 in DNA: TGCAGCGCCGTGGACCAGAACACTGAAGCTTTCTTT. This sequence encodes CSAVDQNTEAFF.

As to this clonotype: One end of the junction varies from germline; a read error may be responsible. The CDR3 sequence is CACSILAGASYEQYF. The CDR3 DNA sequence: TGTGCCTGTAGTATTCTAGCGGGGGCCTCCTACGAGCAGTACTTC. The V and J genes are TRBV19 and TRBJ2-7; 10 positions match TRBD2. The CDR3 loop spans 15 amino acids. Germline-derived CDR1 and CDR2 are LNHDA and SQIVND (reference sequence).

This clonotype was detected ten times or more. V and J are TRBV19 and TRBJ1-2, with TRBD1 identical over 10 bases. CDR1 is LNHDA and CDR2 is SQIVND in the germline V gene (reference sequence). V was clipped by 5 bases and J by 2 bases; unmatched bases: 8. The CDR3 is 16 residues long. CDR3 amino acids: CASSVRQGARNYGYTF. The CDR3 DNA is TGTGCCAGTAGTGTCAGACAGGGGGCGCGGAACTATGGCTACACCTTC.

This clonotype was counted many times. V is TRBV6-2 or TRBV6-3 and J is TRBJ1-1; TRBD1 matches at 9 bases. The CDR3 has 15 amino acids. V lost 4 bases to trimming and J lost 5 bases; unmatched junction nucleotides: 8. The germline gives CDR1 MNHEY, CDR2 SVGEGT. This CDR3 reads CASSSSGTGYTEAFF. CDR3 DNA sequence: TGTGCCAGCAGTTCCTCAGGGACAGGGTATACTGAAGCTTTCTTT.

The chain combines TRBV12-3 or TRBV12-4 with TRBJ2-5; 8 bases line up with TRBD2. With V trimmed by 6 bases and J by 6 bases, 6 bases remained unmatched. CDR3 size: 13 residues. The CDR3: CASRGLEEKTQYF. The CDR3, as DNA: TGTGCCAGCAGGGGACTAGAGGAAAAGACCCAGTACTTC.

The chain recombines TRBV11-1 with TRBJ1-1, with D unclear. V dropped 1 base and J dropped 0 bases, with 18 bases sitting between them. The CDR3 contains 18 residues. Germline-derived CDR1 and CDR2 are SGHAT and FQDESV (reference sequence). The CDR3 loop is CASSLERMAGILNTEAFF. The CDR3 DNA follows: TGTGCCAGCAGCTTAGAACGTATGGCAGGAATTTTGAACACTGAAGCTTTCTTT.

The chain carries TRBV5-4 and TRBJ1-2; no reliable D call. CDR1 and CDR2 (germline): SGHNT, YYREEE (reference sequence). Trimming stripped 7 bases from V and 1 base from J, with 14 bases between. This CDR3 comprises 14 residues. The chain's CDR3 is CASARADFNYGYTF. The CDR3 DNA follows: TGTGCCAGCGCCCGGGCTGACTTTAACTATGGCTACACCTTC.

This clonotype was picked up a small number of times. V is TRBV18 and J is TRBJ2-5, with TRBD1 as a possible D gene (6 bases). Trimming left V 0 bases short and J 3 bases short, with 17 bases between. The germline CDR1 and CDR2 sequences are KGHSH and LQKENI. The CDR3 runs to 17 residues. CDR3 residues: CASSPPLTETGKETQYF. CDR3 DNA: TGTGCCAGCTCACCACCACTGACGGAGACAGGAAAAGAGACCCAGTACTTC. Complete variable domain (other parts from reference TRBV18 and TRBJ2-5): NAGVMQNPRHLVRRRGQEARLRCSPMKGHSHVYWYRQLPEEGLKFMVYLQKENIIDESGMPKERFSAEFPKEGPSILRIQQVVRGDSAAYFCASSPPLTETGKETQYFGPGTRLLVL.